This T cell receptor beta chain was captured in a study of T cells in Graves' hyperthyroidism and ophthalmopathy. Template material for amplifying TCR beta CDR3 regions consisted of RNA transcripts. First-round RT-PCR targeting the TCR CDR3 was performed with the HTBI primer set. TCRdb used MiXCR to reprocess the multiplex PCR reads, holding one entry per CDR3 protein. The sample has 600,000 to 700,000 distinct CDR3 sequences, about 14% seen once. The receptor was isolated from a woman in her 40s with Graves' ophthalmopathy. The specimen was blood.

CDR3: CASSPPGTGDNQPQHF. The CDR3, as DNA: TGTGCCAGCTCACCACCCGGGACAGGGGACAATCAGCCCCAGCATTTT. The genes are TRBV18 and TRBJ1-5, with 10 bases aligning to TRBD1. V shed 0 bases and J 3 bases; nucleotides not matched to a gene: 2. The germline V gene encodes CDR1 KGHSH and CDR2 LQKENI. The CDR3 runs 16 residues.